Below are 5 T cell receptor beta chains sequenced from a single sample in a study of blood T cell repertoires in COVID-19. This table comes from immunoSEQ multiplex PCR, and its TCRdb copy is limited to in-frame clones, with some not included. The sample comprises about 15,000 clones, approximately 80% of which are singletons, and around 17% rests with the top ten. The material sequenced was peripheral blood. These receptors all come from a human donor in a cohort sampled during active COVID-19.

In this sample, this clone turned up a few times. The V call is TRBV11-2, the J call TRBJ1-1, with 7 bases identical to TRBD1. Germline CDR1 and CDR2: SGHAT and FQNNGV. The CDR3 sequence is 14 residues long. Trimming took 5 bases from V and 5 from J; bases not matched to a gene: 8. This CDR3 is CASSPPGQWTEAFF. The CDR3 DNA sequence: TGTGCCAGCAGCCCCCCGGGACAGTGGACTGAAGCTTTCTTT.

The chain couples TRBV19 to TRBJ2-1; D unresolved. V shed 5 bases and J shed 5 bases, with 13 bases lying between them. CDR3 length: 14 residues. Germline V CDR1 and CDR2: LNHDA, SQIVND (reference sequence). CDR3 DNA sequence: TGTGCCAGTAGTCTCACCTATCTTAACAATGAGCAGTTCTTC. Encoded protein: CASSLTYLNNEQFF.

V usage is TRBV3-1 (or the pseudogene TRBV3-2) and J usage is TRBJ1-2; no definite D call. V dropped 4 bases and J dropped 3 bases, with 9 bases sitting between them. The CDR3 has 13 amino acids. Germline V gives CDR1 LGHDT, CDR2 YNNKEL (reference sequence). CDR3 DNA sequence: TGTGCCAGCAGCCCACAGATGGACTATGGCTACACCTTC. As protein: CASSPQMDYGYTF.

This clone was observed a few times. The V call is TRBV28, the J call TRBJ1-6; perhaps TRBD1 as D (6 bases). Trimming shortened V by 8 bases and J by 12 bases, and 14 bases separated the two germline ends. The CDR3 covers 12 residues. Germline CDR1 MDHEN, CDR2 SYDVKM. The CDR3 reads CASLGGRIPLHF. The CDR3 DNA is TGTGCCAGCCTTGGGGGCCGAATACCCCTCCACTTT.

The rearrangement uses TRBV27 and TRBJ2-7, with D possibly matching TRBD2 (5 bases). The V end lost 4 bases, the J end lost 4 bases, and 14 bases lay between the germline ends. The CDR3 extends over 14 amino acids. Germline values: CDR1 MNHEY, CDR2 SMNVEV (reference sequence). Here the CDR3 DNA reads TGTGCCAGCAGTTCCGATCCGGGAAATTACGAGCAGTACTTC. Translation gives CASSSDPGNYEQYF.